This T cell receptor (beta chain) was recovered during a study of T cell responses to AZD1222 COVID-19 vaccine. Using immunoSEQ multiplex PCR, the repertoire was profiled, and TCRdb retains in-frame clones only, with some absent. The table includes tens of thousands of clones, 70% to 90% detected once. Study-wide findings and caveats: Repertoire sampling was restricted to post-peak T cell response timepoints. White British ancestry dominated among donors, who included more females, and clonal diversity was possibly underestimated.

As regards this clone: Antigen: not known.

Germline lookup yields CDR1 SGHRS and CDR2 YFSETQ. V shed 6 bases and J 6 bases; nucleotides not matched to a gene: 11. CDR3 length: 14 residues. This TCR was recovered from an adult in good health. The chain carries TRBV5-1 and TRBJ1-1, with 7 positions matching TRBD1. The sample here was peripheral blood, taken on day 0 of AZD1222 vaccination. The CDR3 sequence: CASTLHPGTAEAFF. As DNA, the CDR3 is TGCGCCAGCACCCTTCACCCCGGGACAGCTGAAGCTTTCTTT.